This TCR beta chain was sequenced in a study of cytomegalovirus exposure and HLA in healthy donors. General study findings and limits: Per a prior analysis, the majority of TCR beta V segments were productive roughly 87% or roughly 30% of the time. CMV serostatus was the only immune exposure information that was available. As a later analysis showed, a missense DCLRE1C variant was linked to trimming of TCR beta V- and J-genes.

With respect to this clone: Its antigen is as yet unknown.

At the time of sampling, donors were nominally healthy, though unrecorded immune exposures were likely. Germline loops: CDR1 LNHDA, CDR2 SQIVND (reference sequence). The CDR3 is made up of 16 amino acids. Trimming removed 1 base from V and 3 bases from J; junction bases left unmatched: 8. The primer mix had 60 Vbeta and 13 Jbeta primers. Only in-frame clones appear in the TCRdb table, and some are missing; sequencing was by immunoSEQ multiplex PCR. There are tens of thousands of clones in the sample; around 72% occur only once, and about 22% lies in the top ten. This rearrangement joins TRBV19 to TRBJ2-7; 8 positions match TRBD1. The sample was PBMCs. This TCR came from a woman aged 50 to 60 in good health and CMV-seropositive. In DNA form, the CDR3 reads TGTGCCAGTAGTATAGCCTCCGGGACAGGAGTCTACGAGCAGTACTTC. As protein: CASSIASGTGVYEQYF.